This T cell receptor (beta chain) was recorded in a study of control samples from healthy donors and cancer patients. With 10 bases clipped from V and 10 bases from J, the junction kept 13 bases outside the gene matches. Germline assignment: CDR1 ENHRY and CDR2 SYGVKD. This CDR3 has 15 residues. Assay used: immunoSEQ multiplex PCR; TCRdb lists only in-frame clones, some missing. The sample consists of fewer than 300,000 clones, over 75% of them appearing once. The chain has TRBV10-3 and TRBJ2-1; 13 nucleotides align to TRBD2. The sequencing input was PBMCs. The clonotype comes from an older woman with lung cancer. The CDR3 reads CATGPRTSGSNEQFF. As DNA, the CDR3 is TGTGCCACGGGGCCCCGGACTAGCGGGAGTAACGAGCAGTTCTTC.